This T cell receptor (beta chain) was recovered during a study of neoadjuvant anti-PD-1 for oral cavity cancer. Study summary: Around day 43, patients without progression received a fourth nivolumab dose before surgery.

CDR1 is MNHEY, CDR2 SMNVEV, per germline (reference sequence). The CDR3 runs to 17 residues. V was pared by 0 bases and J by 0 bases, with 12 bases between. Time point indicated: after neoadjuvant nivolumab, at surgical resection. Assay used: immunoSEQ multiplex PCR; TCRdb lists only in-frame clones, some missing. The data show more than 13,000 clones, with roughly 69% seen just once and 2% to 2.5% held by the top ten. The source is a person aged 40-85 years with oral cavity squamous cell carcinoma. The source was PBMCs, collected after nivolumab (anti-PD-1) treatment. This sequence joins TRBV27 and TRBJ2-4, with unresolved D. The DNA of the CDR3 is TGTGCCAGCAGTTTATCTTACCAGGAAGGAGCCAAAAACATTCAGTACTTC. As protein: CASSLSYQEGAKNIQYF.